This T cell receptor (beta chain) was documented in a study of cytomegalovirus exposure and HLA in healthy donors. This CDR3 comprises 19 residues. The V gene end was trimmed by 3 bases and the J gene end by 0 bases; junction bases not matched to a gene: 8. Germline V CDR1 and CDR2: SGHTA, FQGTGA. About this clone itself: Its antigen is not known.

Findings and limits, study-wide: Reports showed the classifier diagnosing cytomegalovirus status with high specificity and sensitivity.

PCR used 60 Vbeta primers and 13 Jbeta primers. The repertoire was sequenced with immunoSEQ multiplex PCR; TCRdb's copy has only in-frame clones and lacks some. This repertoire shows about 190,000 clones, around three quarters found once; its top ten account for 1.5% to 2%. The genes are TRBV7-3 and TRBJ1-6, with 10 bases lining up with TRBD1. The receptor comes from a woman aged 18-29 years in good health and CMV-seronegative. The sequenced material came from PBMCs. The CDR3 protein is CASSFLPGQGSSYNSPLHF. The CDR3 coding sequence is TGTGCCAGCAGCTTCCTCCCGGGACAGGGGAGCTCCTATAATTCACCCCTCCACTTT.